The present TCR beta chain was sequenced within a study of blood T cell repertoires in COVID-19. In the study's own analysis: The authors estimated nucleated cell counts from reference gene primer amplification. Using immunoSEQ multiplex PCR, the repertoire was profiled, and TCRdb retains in-frame clones only, with some absent. V and J calls and clone size are copied from that table; D and trimming were computed from the DNA. The sample carries more than 200,000 clones, roughly 87% recorded once. Germline V gives CDR1 SQVTM, CDR2 ANQGSEA. The CDR3 runs 12 residues. The J segment lost 9 bases and the V segment lost 7 bases, leaving 5 bases of the junction unmatched.

This chain uses TRBV29-1 with TRBJ2-1, with 11 bases that match TRBD2. Sequenced: PBMCs or T cells enriched from blood (not recorded which). The receptor's source is a young woman with acute COVID-19. The CDR3 is CSDRLAGREQFF. The CDR3 DNA reads TGCAGCGACCGACTAGCGGGGCGTGAGCAGTTCTTC.